The 32 T cell receptor beta chains in this list originate from one sample, sequenced in a study of T cells in Graves' hyperthyroidism and ophthalmopathy. Amplification of TCR beta CDR3 regions used RNA as the template. The HTBI primer set drove a first-round RT-PCR of the TCR CDR3. From the multiplex PCR reads, TCRdb called clonotypes with MiXCR, one entry per CDR3 protein. The sample yields 500,000 or so distinct CDR3 sequences, approximately 17% seen once. The sequenced sample consisted of blood. These receptor sequences come from a woman aged 18 to 35 with Graves' ophthalmopathy.

Many counts were recorded for this clonotype. The chain couples TRBV6-2 or TRBV6-3 to TRBJ2-7; D is possibly TRBD2 (5 bases). The CDR3 totals 15 residues. Trimming removed 2 bases at V and 4 bases at J, with 15 bases between. Looked up from germline, CDR1 is MNHEY and CDR2 is SVGEGT. CDR3 region: CASSYVTPRGYEQYF. The CDR3 bases are TGTGCCAGCAGTTACGTCACACCTCGAGGGTACGAGCAGTACTTC.

The V gene is TRBV28, the J gene TRBJ1-3; 8 bases line up with TRBD1. Germline CDR1 is MDHEN and CDR2 is SYDVKM. The CDR3 is 14 amino acids. V shed 5 bases and J 0 bases; nucleotides not matched to a gene: 0. The CDR3 reads CASSGQGSGNTIYF. The CDR3 nucleotides read TGTGCCAGCAGTGGACAGGGCTCTGGAAACACCATATATTTT.

The J gene is TRBJ2-1, the V gene TRBV28; 8 nucleotides agree with TRBD1. Trimming cost V 3 bases and J 8 bases; bases outside gene matches: 9. Germline V gene data show CDR1 as MDHEN and CDR2 as SYDVKM. The CDR3 contains 15 residues. CDR3: CASSLIGWTGHEQFF. The CDR3 DNA sequence: TGTGCCAGCAGTTTGATTGGGTGGACAGGGCATGAGCAGTTCTTC.

This clonotype showed up many times. The genes are TRBV20-1 and TRBJ2-3; TRBD2 matches at 14 bases. J gave up 6 bases and V 8 bases, and 13 bases lay outside the gene matches. Germline CDR1 reads DFQATT; CDR2 reads SNEGSKA (reference sequence). The CDR3 totals 16 residues. The CDR3 is CSPLSGLAGGGDTQYF. The CDR3 DNA reads TGCAGTCCTCTATCAGGACTAGCGGGGGGCGGTGATACGCAGTATTTT.

This clonotype was seen ten or more times. The chain is built from TRBV7-9 and TRBJ1-1; 7 bases are a match to TRBD1. The CDR3 extends over 14 amino acids. Germline loops: CDR1 SEHNR, CDR2 FQNEAQ (reference sequence). Germline trimming cut 6 bases from V and 6 bases from J; bases unmatched to any gene: 10. CDR3 loop: CASSLGTVTAEAFF. The CDR3 DNA sequence: TGTGCCAGCAGTCTCGGGACAGTCACCGCTGAAGCTTTCTTT.

This clonotype was seen ten or more times. CDR3 nucleotide sequence: TGTGCCAGCACCTGGAGGGCTGGGACAGGGGGTCGCGAGCAGTACTTC. This encodes CASTWRAGTGGREQYF. The V and J genes are TRBV6-1 and TRBJ2-7, with 11 nucleotides matching TRBD1. CDR1 MNHNS and CDR2 SASEGT come from the germline V gene. With V trimmed by 7 bases and J by 6 bases, 14 bases remained unmatched. The CDR3 contains 16 residues.

This clonotype appeared a single time. J is TRBJ2-1 and V is TRBV9, with 9 nucleotides matching TRBD2. The CDR3 is 19 residues long. Germline values: CDR1 SGDLS, CDR2 YYNGEE. Trimming removed 2 bases from V and 1 base from J; junction bases left unmatched: 13. This chain's CDR3 is CASSVPPPLAGVSYNEQFF. As DNA, the CDR3 is TGTGCCAGCAGCGTCCCCCCCCCCTTAGCGGGAGTATCCTACAATGAGCAGTTCTTC.

The table lists this clonotype with many counts. V and J are TRBV7-8 and TRBJ2-1; 14 bases match TRBD2. V dropped 3 bases and J dropped 6; count of bases not matched to a gene: 7. This CDR3 is built from 17 residues. Germline values: CDR1 SGHVS, CDR2 FQNEAQ. CDR3 nucleotide sequence: TGTGCCAGCAGCTTCCCACCGGGACTAGCGGGAGCCAATGAGCAGTTCTTC. Its protein is CASSFPPGLAGANEQFF.

The sample holds many counts of this clonotype. This rearrangement joins TRBV28 to TRBJ1-1; D is unresolved. This CDR3 region has 11 residues. Deletions cut 9 bases from V and 7 bases from J, with 12 bases between. Germline V gene lookup returns CDR1 MDHEN and CDR2 SYDVKM. CDR3 sequence (DNA): TGTGCCAGTGGGGAGTTCGGTGAAGCTTTCTTT. It specifies CASGEFGEAFF.

The rearrangement uses TRBV11-3 and TRBJ2-1; 9 positions match TRBD2. The CDR3 loop spans 15 amino acids. J lost 4 bases, V lost 5 bases, and 6 bases had no gene match. Germline CDR1 SGHNT, CDR2 YENEEA. CDR3 in amino acids: CASSIYSGSYNEQFF. The CDR3 DNA reads TGTGCCAGCAGCATCTATAGCGGGAGTTACAATGAGCAGTTCTTC.

At least ten counts were recorded for this clonotype. V gene TRBV5-8 combines with J gene TRBJ1-4; no firm D call. CDR1 is SGHTS and CDR2 is YDEGEE in the germline V gene. The CDR3 runs 13 residues. Trimming took off 5 bases at V and 5 bases at J, with 10 bases between the two ends. In DNA form, the CDR3 reads TGTGCCAGCAGTTTGTCGGTGAATGAAAAACTGTTTTTT. This sequence encodes CASSLSVNEKLFF. The complete variable domain, with remaining parts taken from reference TRBV5-8 and TRBJ1-4, reads EAGVTQSPTHLIKTRGQQATLRCSPISGHTSVYWYQQALGLGLQFLLWYDEGEERNRGNFPPRFSGRQFPNYSSELNVNALELEDSALYLCASSLSVNEKLFFGSGTQLSVL.

The chain employs TRBV28 and TRBJ1-1; the D gene is possibly TRBD1 (5 bases). Germline CDR1 is MDHEN and CDR2 is SYDVKM. V was pared by 3 bases and J by 8 bases, with 19 bases between. The CDR3 length is 15 residues. The CDR3 protein is CASSFPLGTEREAFF. The CDR3 nucleotides are TGTGCCAGCAGTTTCCCCCTCGGGACTGAGCGGGAAGCTTTCTTT.

The rearrangement joins TRBV9 to TRBJ2-1, with D perhaps given as TRBD1 or TRBD2 (5 bases each). CDR3 length equals 15 residues. Trimming stripped 0 bases from V and 6 bases from J, with 13 bases between. In germline, CDR1 is SGDLS, CDR2 YYNGEE. CDR3 nucleotide sequence: TGTGCCAGCAGCGTAGGGGACCACGCATCCAATGAGCAGTTCTTC. Protein: CASSVGDHASNEQFF.

Many counts were recorded for this clonotype. V is TRBV6-1 and J is TRBJ1-2, with 8 nucleotides matching TRBD1. Germline-derived CDR1 and CDR2 are MNHNS and SASEGT. With V trimmed by 4 bases and J by 4 bases, 5 bases remained unmatched. The CDR3 length is 14 residues. DNA for the CDR3: TGTGCCAGCAGTGGCCGGACAGGGATCTATGGCTACACCTTC. As protein: CASSGRTGIYGYTF.

This clonotype was picked up many times. The rearrangement uses TRBV5-6 and TRBJ2-3; D not resolved. In germline, CDR1 is SGHDT, CDR2 YYEEEE. V dropped 0 bases and J dropped 2 bases, with 10 bases sitting between them. The CDR3 covers 15 residues. CDR3: CASSLGVLTTDTQYF. As DNA, the CDR3 is TGTGCCAGCAGCTTGGGAGTTCTCACCACAGATACGCAGTATTTT.

There are many counts of this clonotype. The J gene is TRBJ1-2, the V gene TRBV5-5; 8 nucleotides line up with TRBD1. In germline, CDR1 is SGHKS, CDR2 YYEKEE (reference sequence). This CDR3 is built from 14 residues. V trimming: 7 bases; J trimming: 4 bases; junction bases outside the gene matches: 9. The CDR3 region is CASAGTGDGYGYTF. The CDR3 region has the DNA TGTGCCAGCGCTGGGACAGGCGACGGCTATGGCTACACCTTC.

This clonotype was observed at least ten times. This rearrangement joins TRBV12-3 or TRBV12-4 to TRBJ2-3; D remains unclear. V lost 7 bases and J 2 bases, leaving 13 bases between the germline ends. This CDR3 contains 14 residues. The CDR3 loop is CASTNDTITDTQYF. CDR3 nucleotides: TGTGCCAGCACCAATGACACTATCACAGATACGCAGTATTTT.

This chain links TRBV20-1 with TRBJ2-2; D uncertain. This CDR3 is 15 amino acids long. Germline CDR1 is DFQATT and CDR2 is SNEGSKA (reference sequence). Trimming pared 3 bases from V and 0 bases from J, leaving 11 bases between. The CDR3 sequence is CSARRGSTNTGELFF. CDR3 coding DNA: TGCAGTGCTAGGAGAGGATCAACGAACACCGGGGAGCTGTTTTTT.

The V and J genes are TRBV6-1 and TRBJ2-7; 9 bases map to TRBD1. CDR3 length: 16 residues. Losses at the gene ends were 5 bases for V and 3 bases for J; bases not matched to a gene: 11. CDR1 is MNHNS, CDR2 SASEGT, per germline. This chain's CDR3 is CASSTLTGGKDYEQYF. CDR3 DNA sequence: TGTGCCAGCAGTACCCTAACAGGGGGCAAGGACTACGAGCAGTACTTC.

This chain links TRBV15 with TRBJ1-1; 9 bases match TRBD1. The length of the CDR3 is 15 residues. CDR1 LNHNV and CDR2 YYDKDF come from the germline V gene (reference sequence). V dropped 1 base and J dropped 4; count of bases not matched to a gene: 4. The CDR3 loop is CATSRGTGGGTEAFF. CDR3 nucleotide sequence: TGTGCCACCAGCAGAGGAACAGGGGGCGGCACTGAAGCTTTCTTT.

This sequence joins TRBV10-3 and TRBJ2-2; tentatively, D is TRBD1 (5 bases). V lost 3 bases, J lost 3 bases, and 14 bases lay in between. Germline CDR1 reads ENHRY; CDR2 reads SYGVKD. The CDR3 spans 16 residues. This CDR3 is CAISDYQGRDTGELFF. The CDR3 nucleotides read TGTGCCATCAGTGATTATCAAGGCAGGGACACCGGGGAGCTGTTTTTT.

This clonotype was found many times. The V and J genes are TRBV2 and TRBJ1-1; no firm D call. CDR3 size: 14 residues. Germline V gives CDR1 SNHLY, CDR2 FYNNEI. The ends were cut back, 5 bases at V and 4 bases at J, with 14 bases in the middle. Here the CDR3 DNA reads TGTGCCAGCAGTCCGCGGGCTGCGGGCACTGAAGCTTTCTTT. Translation gives CASSPRAAGTEAFF.

The V call is TRBV12-3 or TRBV12-4, the J call TRBJ2-5; D is ambiguous. The CDR3 runs 14 residues. The V gene lost 3 bases and the J gene lost 1 base, with 9 bases spanning the gap. The CDR3 region has the DNA TGTGCCAGCAGTTTGCTCCTCAGCCAAGAGACCCAGTACTTC. It is translated as CASSLLLSQETQYF.

This clonotype came up a few times. The chain joins TRBV10-1 to TRBJ1-2; D ambiguous. Between the trimmed V and J ends, which lost 0 bases and 3 bases, there was a span of 5 bases. Germline CDR1 and CDR2: WNHNN and SYGVQD (reference sequence). CDR3 length: 13 amino acids. In nucleotides, the CDR3 is TGCGCCAGCAGTGAGTCAACAGACTATGGCTACACCTTC. It codes for CASSESTDYGYTF.

Comment on this clonotype: A much larger clone differs by one base, so this may be a read error. CDR3 nucleotides: TGTGCCAGCAGTTATAGGGAGAGAAAGTCCTACAATGAGCAGTACTTC. Translating it yields CASSYRERKSYNEQYF. The chain has TRBV6-2 or TRBV6-3 and TRBJ2-1, with D maybe TRBD2 (5 bases). The end of the DNA fits TRBJ2-7 better, so the J call may be wrong. CDR1 is MNHEY and CDR2 is SVGEGT in the germline V gene. This CDR3 has 16 amino acids.

This clonotype was recorded a few times. The rearrangement links TRBV27 to TRBJ1-1, with TRBD1 as a possible D gene (5 bases). CDR1 MNHEY and CDR2 SMNVEV come from the germline V gene (reference sequence). The CDR3 totals 11 residues. The germline V and J ends were trimmed by 8 bases and 3 bases, with 7 bases remaining between them. DNA for the CDR3: TGTGCCAGCTACAGGTACACTGAAGCTTTCTTT. This encodes CASYRYTEAFF.

This clonotype appeared many times. The chain couples TRBV7-3 to TRBJ2-5, with D possibly TRBD1 on 5 matching bases. The CDR3 runs to 13 residues. V dropped 4 bases and J dropped 5 bases, with 11 bases sitting between them. CDR1 and CDR2 from the germline V gene are SGHTA and FQGTGA. The CDR3 sequence: CASSWDGAETQYF. The CDR3 DNA sequence: TGTGCCAGCAGCTGGGATGGGGCCGAGACCCAGTACTTC.

There are many counts of this clonotype. V usage is TRBV3-1 and J usage is TRBJ1-1; unclear D gene. The V end lost 4 bases, the J end lost 3 bases, and 9 bases lay between the germline ends. This CDR3 spans 13 amino acids. Germline V gene lookup returns CDR1 LGHDT and CDR2 YNNKEL (reference sequence). The CDR3 loop reads CASSPPEDTEAFF. CDR3 bases: TGTGCCAGCAGCCCTCCAGAAGACACTGAAGCTTTCTTT. Together with reference TRBV3-1 and TRBJ1-1, the CDR3 gives the full variable domain: DTAVSQTPKYLVTQMGNDKSIKCEQNLGHDTMYWYKQDSKKFLKIMFSYNNKELIINETVPNRFSPKSPDKAHLNLHINSLELGDSAVYFCASSPPEDTEAFFGQGTRLTVV.

The CDR3 protein is CSVEGLSNEQFF. DNA of the CDR3: TGCAGCGTTGAGGGGCTGAGCAATGAGCAGTTCTTC. The V gene is TRBV29-1, the J gene TRBJ2-1; D perhaps matches TRBD1 (5 bases). The CDR3 spans 12 residues. V shed 3 bases and J shed 6 bases, with 9 bases lying between them. The germline V gene encodes CDR1 SQVTM and CDR2 ANQGSEA.

The chain is built from TRBV11-2 and TRBJ1-4, with TRBD1 matching over 9 bases. Germline CDR1 is SGHAT and CDR2 is FQNNGV. The CDR3 runs to 15 residues. Trimming took 5 bases from V and 6 from J; bases not matched to a gene: 7. Here the CDR3 reads CASSGYRGQDEKLFF. CDR3 in DNA: TGTGCCAGCAGCGGGTACAGGGGGCAAGATGAAAAACTGTTTTTT.

This clonotype was recorded at least ten times. The chain uses TRBV5-6 and TRBJ2-7; 8 bases agree with TRBD2. CDR3 length equals 13 residues. J was trimmed by 3 bases and V by 2 bases; bases with no gene match: 1. From germline, CDR1 is SGHDT and CDR2 YYEEEE. CDR3 region: CASSFSGNYEQYF. As DNA, the CDR3 is TGTGCCAGCAGCTTTAGCGGGAACTACGAGCAGTACTTC.

This clonotype was detected ten times or more. J is TRBJ2-3 and V is TRBV5-1, with a weak D call TRBD2 (6 bases). The CDR3 totals 17 residues. Trimming stripped 3 bases from V and 1 base from J, with 18 bases between. CDR1 and CDR2 (germline): SGHRS, YFSETQ. The chain's CDR3 is CASSSGAGASGTDTQYF. The DNA for the CDR3 is TGCGCCAGCAGCTCCGGGGCTGGGGCTAGCGGCACAGATACGCAGTATTTT. The variable domain in full, completed from reference TRBV5-1 and TRBJ2-3, reads KAGVTQTPRYLIKTRGQQVTLSCSPISGHRSVSWYQQTPGQGLQFLFEYFSETQRNKGNFPGRFSGRQFSNSRSEMNVSTLELGDSALYLCASSSGAGASGTDTQYFGPGTRLTVL.